The 24 T cell receptor beta chains given below trace back to one sample, sequenced in a study of T cell responses to AZD1222 COVID-19 vaccine. Here immunoSEQ multiplex PCR was the method, and the copy in TCRdb shows in-frame clones only, minus some. The sample has about 26,000 clones, 88% seen once. The sequencing used peripheral blood, collected 28 days after the second AZD1222 dose. These TCRs come from an adult who received the AZD1222 COVID-19 vaccine.

The chain couples TRBV2 to TRBJ1-2; D is possibly TRBD1 (6 bases). V was cut by 4 bases and J by 4 bases, with 10 bases left in between. The length of the CDR3 is 13 residues. Per germline, CDR1 SNHLY and CDR2 FYNNEI. In DNA form, the CDR3 reads TGTGCCAGCAGTGTCGGGGGGCCCTATGGCTACACCTTC. This encodes CASSVGGPYGYTF.

The CDR3 nucleotides are TGTGCCAGTCAAACCAAAACGGGTTGGACTGAAGCTTTCTTT. This sequence encodes CASQTKTGWTEAFF. The chain links TRBV19 to TRBJ1-1; no firm D call. Germline CDR1 and CDR2: LNHDA and SQIVND (reference sequence). V lost 8 bases and J lost 5, with 18 bases in between. The CDR3 runs to 14 residues.

This clone was seen once. The junction does not match germline at one end; this may be a read error. The V gene is TRBV6-5, the J gene TRBJ1-6, with a tentative D call TRBD1 (5 bases). Germline V gene sequence: CDR1 MNHEY, CDR2 SVGAGI. CDR3 length: 11 residues. In DNA, the CDR3 is TGTGCTAGCAGGGATGATTCACCCCTCCACTTT. Encoded protein: CASRDDSPLHF.

This chain links TRBV5-5 with TRBJ1-6; 7 bases agree with TRBD1. This CDR3 has 14 amino acids. CDR1 is SGHKS, CDR2 YYEKEE, per germline (reference sequence). The V gene end was trimmed by 4 bases and the J gene end by 5 bases; junction bases not matched to a gene: 3. CDR3 region: CASSIGTDNSPLHF. CDR3 nucleotide sequence: TGTGCCAGCAGCATAGGGACAGATAATTCACCCCTCCACTTT.

The gene calls are TRBV12-3 or TRBV12-4 and TRBJ1-5, with TRBD1 as a possible D gene (5 bases). The V and J ends lost 4 bases and 4 bases respectively, with 5 bases between them. This CDR3 contains 12 residues. Here the CDR3 reads CASSSGNQPQHF. Here the CDR3 DNA reads TGTGCCAGCAGTTCAGGGAATCAGCCCCAGCATTTT.

This chain connects TRBV6-5 to TRBJ1-2, with D uncertain. Trimming shortened V by 1 base and J by 6 bases, and 9 bases separated the two germline ends. In germline, CDR1 is MNHEY, CDR2 SVGAGI. This CDR3 has 13 residues. This chain's CDR3 is CASSYYFGDGYTF. For the CDR3, the DNA is TGTGCCAGCAGTTACTATTTCGGGGATGGCTACACCTTC.

J is TRBJ1-2 and V is TRBV4-3; TRBD1 matches 9 bases. This CDR3 is 17 amino acids long. V shed 0 bases, J shed 0 bases, and the junction held 5 bases outside the gene matches. Germline CDR1 and CDR2: LGHNA and YSLEER. CDR3: CASSQELQGASNYGYTF. The CDR3 DNA follows: TGCGCCAGCAGCCAAGAATTACAGGGGGCTTCTAACTATGGCTACACCTTC.

The gene calls are TRBV3-1 (or the pseudogene TRBV3-2) and TRBJ2-7; D perhaps matches TRBD2 (6 bases). This CDR3 has 13 amino acids. Per the germline V gene, CDR1 is LGHDT and CDR2 is YNNKEL (reference sequence). V was cut by 1 base and J by 6 bases, with 10 bases left in between. The CDR3 bases are TGTGCCAGCAGCCAAGGCGTCGGGGGCGAGCAGTACTTC. Protein product: CASSQGVGGEQYF.

V gene TRBV5-4 combines with J gene TRBJ2-7, with TRBD1 matching 9 bases. With V trimmed by 4 bases and J by 7 bases, 12 bases remained unmatched. The CDR3 totals 15 residues. In germline, CDR1 is SGHNT, CDR2 YYREEE (reference sequence). In DNA, the CDR3 is TGTGCCAGCAGCGCGGGGACAGGGAGAGGTCTAGAGCAGTACTTC. Its protein is CASSAGTGRGLEQYF.

The rearrangement joins TRBV6-5 to TRBJ1-5; 7 nucleotides match TRBD1. The germline V gene has CDR1 MNHEY and CDR2 SVGAGI. Trimming at V came to 6 bases and at J to 4 bases, leaving 9 bases not matched to a gene. The CDR3 totals 15 residues. The CDR3 nucleotides read TGTGCCAGCAGGCCACAGGGACAGACTAATCAGCCCCAGCATTTT. As protein: CASRPQGQTNQPQHF.

The CDR3 sequence: CASSLGLAVETQYF. CDR3 coding DNA: TGTGCCAGCAGTCTGGGACTAGCTGTTGAGACCCAGTACTTC. The V gene is TRBV6-5, the J gene TRBJ2-5, with TRBD2 matching 9 bases. The CDR3 has 14 residues. The trim removed 5 bases at V and 5 bases at J, leaving 6 bases unmatched. Germline V gene sequence: CDR1 MNHEY, CDR2 SVGAGI.

This chain joins TRBV6-5 and TRBJ1-2, with 10 bases matching TRBD1. CDR1 is MNHEY, CDR2 SVGAGI, per germline. V dropped 9 bases and J dropped 5; count of bases not matched to a gene: 3. There are 12 residues in the CDR3. The CDR3 DNA is TGTGCCAGTCGACAGGGGGCATATGGCTACACCTTC. Translated, it gives CASRQGAYGYTF.

The chain employs TRBV14 and TRBJ1-4; no reliable D call. From germline, CDR1 is SGHDN and CDR2 FVKESK. This CDR3 contains 15 residues. With 0 bases removed from V and 8 bases from J, the gap between germline ends came to 13 bases. The CDR3 loop is CASSQDLVSGEKLFF. Written as DNA, the CDR3 is TGTGCCAGCAGCCAAGATCTTGTCAGTGGGGAAAAACTGTTTTTT.

This chain joins TRBV15 and TRBJ1-6, with TRBD1 identical over 11 bases. The CDR3 spans 17 residues. V lost 5 bases, J lost 7 bases, and 10 bases stayed unmatched. CDR1 is LNHNV, CDR2 YYDKDF, per germline (reference sequence). Here the CDR3 reads CATSGVGQGARNSPLHF. In DNA form, the CDR3 reads TGTGCCACCAGCGGGGTCGGACAGGGGGCTCGAAATTCACCCCTCCACTTT.

The chain uses TRBV10-2 and TRBJ1-1; weak D call: TRBD1 (6 bases). Germline CDR1 is WSHSY and CDR2 is SAAADI. The V and J ends lost 4 bases and 6 bases respectively, with 9 bases between them. The CDR3 extends over 12 amino acids. The CDR3 region is CASSGGGAEAFF. DNA of the CDR3: TGCGCCAGCAGTGGAGGGGGGGCTGAAGCTTTCTTT.

The chain combines TRBV5-6 with TRBJ1-2, with TRBD1 identical over 7 bases. Unmatched junction bases numbered 9, after V lost 6 bases and J lost 7 bases. The CDR3 loop spans 13 amino acids. Germline CDR1 is SGHDT and CDR2 is YYEEEE. DNA for the CDR3: TGTGCCAGCAAGATAAAGGGGGCGGGTGGCTACACCTTC. This translates into CASKIKGAGGYTF.

The gene calls are TRBV19 and TRBJ1-6; maybe TRBD1 (6 bases). V was shortened by 7 bases and J by 3 bases, with 10 bases between the two germline ends. The germline V gene encodes CDR1 LNHDA and CDR2 SQIVND (reference sequence). The CDR3 has 14 residues. CDR3 coding DNA: TGTGCCAGTACCCCGACAGGCTATAATTCACCCCTCCACTTT. Translation gives CASTPTGYNSPLHF. Full variable domain (outside the CDR3, taken from reference TRBV19 and TRBJ1-6): DGGITQSPKYLFRKEGQNVTLSCEQNLNHDAMYWYRQDPGQGLRLIYYSQIVNDFQKGDIAEGYSVSREKKESFPLTVTSAQKNPTAFYLCASTPTGYNSPLHFGNGTRLTVT.

The J gene is TRBJ1-3, the V gene TRBV10-2; D possibly corresponds to TRBD1 (5 bases). V lost 4 bases and J lost 0, with 19 bases in between. This CDR3 contains 18 residues. The V gene's germline CDR1 is WSHSY and CDR2 SAAADI. The CDR3 DNA is TGCGCCAGCAGTGCTTCGGGGAAAGGGGCCTCCTCTGGAAACACCATATATTTT. This translates into CASSASGKGASSGNTIYF.

The rearrangement links TRBV19 to TRBJ1-3; possibly TRBD1 for D (6 bases). The V gene's germline CDR1 is LNHDA and CDR2 SQIVND (reference sequence). The V and J ends lost 10 bases and 0 bases respectively, with 19 bases between them. This CDR3 is built from 16 residues. The CDR3 sequence is CATTSTGASSGNTIYF. DNA for the CDR3: TGTGCCACCACCTCTACGGGGGCTAGCTCTGGAAACACCATATATTTT.

The chain employs TRBV7-2 and TRBJ2-7, with a tentative D call TRBD1 (6 bases). The CDR3 sequence is 15 residues long. The V end lost 5 bases, the J end lost 6 bases, and 20 bases lay between the germline ends. Germline V gives CDR1 SGHTA, CDR2 FQGNSA. The CDR3 loop is CASSRWASEGGEQYF. CDR3 coding DNA: TGTGCCAGCAGCCGCTGGGCGTCGGAAGGGGGCGAGCAGTACTTC.

The gene calls are TRBV12-3 or TRBV12-4 and TRBJ1-4; a weak D match, TRBD1 (5 bases). CDR3 length: 13 residues. V was trimmed by 5 bases and J by 10 bases, leaving 14 bases between them. The CDR3 bases are TGTGCCAGCAGTCCCGAACAGGTGGGAAAACTGTTTTTT. Encoded protein: CASSPEQVGKLFF.

The chain uses TRBV21-1 and TRBJ2-3; the D call in the table, TRBD2, was not verified against the DNA. TRBV21-1 is a pseudogene locus. This CDR3 is built from 15 residues. In DNA form, the CDR3 reads TGTGCCAGCAGCAACGGCGGGTCCAGCACAGATACGCAGTATTTT. Translating it yields CASSNGGSSTDTQYF.

This clone occurred a few times. V is TRBV7-3 and J is TRBJ2-6; D unclear. Trimming took off 1 base at V and 3 bases at J, with 10 bases between the two ends. The CDR3 consists of 16 residues. Germline lookup yields CDR1 SGHTA and CDR2 FQGTGA. This CDR3 reads CASSLISSFGANVLTF. Here the CDR3 DNA reads TGTGCCAGCAGCTTAATTTCGAGTTTTGGGGCCAACGTCCTGACTTTC. Full variable domain (missing parts from reference TRBV7-3 and TRBJ2-6): GAGVSQTPSNKVTEKGKYVELRCDPISGHTALYWYRQSLGQGPEFLIYFQGTGAADDSGLPNDRFFAVRPEGSVSTLKIQRTERGDSAVYLCASSLISSFGANVLTFGAGSRLTVL.

The chain is built from TRBV3-1 (or the pseudogene TRBV3-2) and TRBJ2-3, with D tentatively TRBD1 (5 bases). V lost 0 bases, J lost 2 bases, and 12 bases lay in between. The CDR3 spans 16 residues. Germline V CDR1 and CDR2: LGHDT, YNNKEL (reference sequence). The CDR3 loop reads CASSQDPDRNTDTQYF. CDR3 bases: TGTGCCAGCAGCCAAGATCCCGACAGAAACACAGATACGCAGTATTTT.